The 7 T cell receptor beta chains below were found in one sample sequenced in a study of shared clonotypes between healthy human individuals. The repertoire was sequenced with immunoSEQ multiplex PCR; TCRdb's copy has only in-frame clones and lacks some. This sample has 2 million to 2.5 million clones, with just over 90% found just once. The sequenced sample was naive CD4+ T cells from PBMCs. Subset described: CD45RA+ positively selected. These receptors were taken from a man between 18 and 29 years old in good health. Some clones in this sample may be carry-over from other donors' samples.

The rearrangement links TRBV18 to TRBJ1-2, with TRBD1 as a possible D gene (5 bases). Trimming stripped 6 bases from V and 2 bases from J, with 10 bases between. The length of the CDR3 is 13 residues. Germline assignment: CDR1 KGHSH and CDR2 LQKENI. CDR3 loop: CASSLQENYGYTF. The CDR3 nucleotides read TGTGCCAGCTCGTTACAGGAAAACTATGGCTACACCTTC.

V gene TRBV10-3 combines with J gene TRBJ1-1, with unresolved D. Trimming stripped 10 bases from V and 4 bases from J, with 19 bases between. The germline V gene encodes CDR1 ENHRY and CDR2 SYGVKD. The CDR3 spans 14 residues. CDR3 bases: TGTGCCACCCGATCAACGGCGGAGGCCACTGAAGCTTTCTTT. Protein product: CATRSTAEATEAFF.

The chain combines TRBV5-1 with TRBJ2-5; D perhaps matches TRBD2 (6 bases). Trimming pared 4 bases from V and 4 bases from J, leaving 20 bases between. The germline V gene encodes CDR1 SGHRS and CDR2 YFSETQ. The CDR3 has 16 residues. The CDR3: CASSRGRGTDGETQYF. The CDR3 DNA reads TGCGCCAGCAGCCGGGGACGAGGGACTGATGGAGAGACCCAGTACTTC.

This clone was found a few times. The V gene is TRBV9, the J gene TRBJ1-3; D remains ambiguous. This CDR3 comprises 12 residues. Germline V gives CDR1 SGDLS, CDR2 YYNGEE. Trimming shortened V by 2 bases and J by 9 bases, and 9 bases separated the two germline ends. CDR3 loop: CASSVNSGTIYF. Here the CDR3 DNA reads TGTGCCAGCAGCGTGAACAGCGGCACCATATATTTT.

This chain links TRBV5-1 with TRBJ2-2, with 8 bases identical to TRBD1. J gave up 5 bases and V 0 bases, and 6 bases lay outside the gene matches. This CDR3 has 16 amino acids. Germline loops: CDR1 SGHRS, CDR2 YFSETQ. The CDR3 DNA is TGCGCCAGCAGCTTGGGACAGGGGTCTCATACCGGGGAGCTGTTTTTT. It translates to CASSLGQGSHTGELFF. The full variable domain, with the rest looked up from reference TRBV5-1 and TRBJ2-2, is KAGVTQTPRYLIKTRGQQVTLSCSPISGHRSVSWYQQTPGQGLQFLFEYFSETQRNKGNFPGRFSGRQFSNSRSEMNVSTLELGDSALYLCASSLGQGSHTGELFFGEGSRLTVL.

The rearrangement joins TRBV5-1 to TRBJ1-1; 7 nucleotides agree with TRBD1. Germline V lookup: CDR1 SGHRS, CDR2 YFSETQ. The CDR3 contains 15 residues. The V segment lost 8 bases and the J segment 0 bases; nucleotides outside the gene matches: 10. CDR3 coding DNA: TGCGCCAGTACCCAGGCAGGGGGGATGAACACTGAAGCTTTCTTT. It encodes CASTQAGGMNTEAFF.

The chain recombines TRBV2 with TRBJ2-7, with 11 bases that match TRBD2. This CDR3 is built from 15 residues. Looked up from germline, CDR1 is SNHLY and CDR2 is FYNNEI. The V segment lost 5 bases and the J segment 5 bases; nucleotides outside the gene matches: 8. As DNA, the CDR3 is TGTGCCAGCAGTAAGCTAGCGGGAGGAGGACACGAGCAGTACTTC. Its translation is CASSKLAGGGHEQYF.